The rows below give T cell receptor beta chains drawn from one sample of a study of blood T cell repertoires in COVID-19. The repertoire was sequenced with immunoSEQ multiplex PCR; TCRdb's copy has only in-frame clones and lacks some. Altogether roughly 100,000 clones are present, under 90% being singletons, with the ten largest covering 30% to 45%. The sequenced material came from peripheral blood. The origin of the receptors is a man of 80 years or more with acute or convalescent COVID-19. The CDR3 runs from the conserved cysteine through the conserved F or W. A D gene is named only where the DNA matches it firmly. Not all rows give a size; the values are once, few, many and, for expanded clones, a class.

TRBJ1-4	TRBV28	NA	TRBD1	TGTGCCAGCAGTTCTCCCCCAGGGGGTACAACTAATGAAAAACTGTTTTTT	CASSSPPGGTTNEKLFF
TRBJ2-7	TRBV7-9	many	NA	TGTGCCAGCAGCTCCAGGACAGAGTCCTACGAGCAGTACTTC	CASSSRTESYEQYF
TRBJ1-2	TRBV28	NA	TRBD1	TGTGCCAGCAGTACAGGGGATAACTATGGCTACACCTTC	CASSTGDNYGYTF
TRBJ1-4	TRBV5-1	NA	NA	TGCGCCACCCGCGAGGCTGAAAAACTGTTTTTT	CATREAEKLFF
TRBJ2-5	TRBV6-4	NA	NA	TGTGCCAGCAGTGACGGCAGGGGCCTCTACTTC	CASSDGRGLYF
TRBJ2-1	TRBV5-1	once	NA	TGCGCCAGCAGCTTGGTCGGGGATAGCTCCTACAATGAGCAGTTCTTC	CASSLVGDSSYNEQFF
TRBJ2-3	TRBV6-6	NA	NA	TGTGCCAGCAGTTCTGGCGGATCGGGCACAGATACGCAGTATTTT	CASSSGGSGTDTQYF
TRBJ2-2	TRBV2	NA	TRBD1	TGTGCCAGCAGTGGGGACAGGGTTGGCACCGGGGAGCTGTTTTTT	CASSGDRVGTGELFF
TRBJ2-7	TRBV19	NA	NA	TGTGCCAGTAGTCACGACAGGAGCTCCTACGAGCAGTACTTC	CASSHDRSSYEQYF
TRBJ2-6	TRBV5-4	NA	NA	TGTGCCAGCAGCTTGGCACGGAGCTCTGGGGCCAACGTCCTGACTTTC	CASSLARSSGANVLTF
TRBJ1-5	TRBV27	NA	NA	TGTGCCAGCCGATTCACAGGAATAACTCAGCCCCAGCATTTT	CASRFTGITQPQHF
TRBJ1-1	TRBV3-1/TRBV3-2	few	NA	TGTGCCAGCAGCCAAGATCGCACTGAAGCTTTCTTT	CASSQDRTEAFF
TRBJ2-1	TRBV29-1	once	NA	TGCAGCGTAAGACAAGTAATCTCCTACAATGAGCAGTTCTTC	CSVRQVISYNEQFF
TRBJ1-5	TRBV18	NA	TRBD1	TGTGCCAGCTCACCGCCGACAGGGCGGAATCAGCCCCAGCATTTT	CASSPPTGRNQPQHF
TRBJ2-4	TRBV19	once	NA	TGTGCCGCGGAGGACGGAACCAAAAACATTCAGTACTTC	CAAEDGTKNIQYF
TRBJ1-3	TRBV18	NA	TRBD1	TGTGCCAGCTCACTGGATGACAGGGCAAGCTCTGGAAACACCATATATTTT	CASSLDDRASSGNTIYF
TRBJ2-1	TRBV5-1	NA	NA	TGCGCCAGCAGCTTGGACAGTTCTACCTACAATGAGCAGTTCTTC	CASSLDSSTYNEQFF
TRBJ1-5	TRBV18	NA	TRBD1	TGTGCCAGCTCACCTTACAGGGGGAATCAGCCCCAGCATTTT	CASSPYRGNQPQHF
TRBJ1-1	TRBV29-1	NA	NA	TGCAGCGTTGAACCGCGGAACACTGAAGCTTTCTTT	CSVEPRNTEAFF
TRBJ1-6	TRBV30	NA	NA	TGTGCCTGGTCGAGGAGCTCCTATAATTCACCCCTCCACTTT	CAWSRSSYNSPLHF
TRBJ1-4	TRBV18	NA	NA	TGTGCCAGCTCACCACCCAGGGGTGCTAATGAAAAACTGTTTTTT	CASSPPRGANEKLFF
TRBJ1-5	TRBV28	once	NA	TGTGCCAGTGGACTGTCGGGGGGGCCTCAGCCCCAGCATTTT	CASGLSGGPQPQHF
TRBJ2-1	TRBV20-1	NA	NA	TGCAGTGCTAGAGATCGGTATGAGCAGTTCTTC	CSARDRYEQFF
TRBJ1-2	TRBV6-1	NA	TRBD1	TGTGCCAGCAGTGAACGGGCAGGGGGTTATTTAAACTATGGCTACACCTTC	CASSERAGGYLNYGYTF
TRBJ1-2	TRBV7-2	NA	NA	TGTGCCAGCAGCTCGAACAGGGCGGGCTACACCTTC	CASSSNRAGYTF
TRBJ2-1	TRBV25-1	NA	TRBD1	TGTGCCAGCAGTGATCCGGGACAGGGCTCCAATGAGCAGTTCTTC	CASSDPGQGSNEQFF
TRBJ2-1	TRBV28	NA	NA	TGTGCCAGCACCGACCCAGCGATCCATGAGCAGTTCTTC	CASTDPAIHEQFF
TRBJ1-2	TRBV7-9	NA	NA	TGTGCCAGCAGTGAGGACAGAACTAAAGCTGGCTACACCTTC	CASSEDRTKAGYTF
TRBJ1-6	TRBV9	NA	TRBD1	TGTGCCAGCAGCGTAGCGGGACAGGGGAACTATAATTCACCCCTCCACTTT	CASSVAGQGNYNSPLHF